Listed here are 26 T cell receptor beta chains from one sample, sequenced in a study of blood T cell repertoires in COVID-19. Sequenced by immunoSEQ multiplex PCR; TCRdb stores in-frame clones only, minus some. The table shows some 150,000 clones, with over 80% occurring only once. Sequenced input: peripheral blood. The receptors were sampled from a woman aged 70-85 years with acute or convalescent COVID-19.

This rearrangement joins TRBV28 to TRBJ1-4; D possibly corresponds to TRBD1 (6 bases). The CDR3 contains 14 residues. CDR1 MDHEN and CDR2 SYDVKM come from the germline V gene. Trimming shortened V by 11 bases and J by 2 bases, and 15 bases separated the two germline ends. CDR3 sequence: CALRQAGTNEKLFF. The CDR3 DNA is TGTGCCCTACGACAGGCTGGTACTAATGAAAAACTGTTTTTT.

The rearrangement joins TRBV7-9 to TRBJ2-4, with 7 bases aligning to TRBD1. The V and J ends lost 1 base and 9 bases, in that order; junction bases with no gene match: 15. In germline, CDR1 is SEHNR, CDR2 FQNEAQ (reference sequence). The CDR3 is 17 residues long. The CDR3 sequence: CASSLGKGQAARGIQYF. The DNA for the CDR3 is TGTGCCAGCAGCTTAGGAAAAGGACAGGCAGCTAGGGGCATTCAGTACTTC.

In nucleotides, the CDR3 is TGTGCCGGACAGGGGGGAAGCAATCAGCCCCAGCATTTT. Translation gives CAGQGGSNQPQHF. The chain couples TRBV2 to TRBJ1-5; 10 bases map to TRBD1. CDR3 length: 13 amino acids. The junction had 2 bases not matched to a gene; V was cut back by 11 bases and J by 1 base. Germline lookup yields CDR1 SNHLY and CDR2 FYNNEI.

This clone has more than one count but fewer than ten. The V and J genes are TRBV19 and TRBJ1-1, with 8 bases lining up with TRBD1. The junction had 6 bases not matched to a gene; V was cut back by 7 bases and J by 5 bases. Germline CDR1 reads LNHDA; CDR2 reads SQIVND (reference sequence). This CDR3 is built from 13 residues. CDR3 amino acids: CASNRRTGTEAFF. In nucleotides, the CDR3 is TGTGCCAGTAACAGAAGGACAGGGACTGAAGCTTTCTTT.

The chain employs TRBV7-3 and TRBJ2-3; 9 positions agree with TRBD2. Trimming at V came to 5 bases and at J to 9 bases, leaving 6 bases not matched to a gene. The CDR3 has 13 residues. Germline V gene sequence: CDR1 SGHTA, CDR2 FQGTGA. The CDR3 DNA reads TGTGCCAGCAGCGGTAGCGGGGGACCGACGCAGTATTTT. It yields the protein CASSGSGGPTQYF.

J is TRBJ1-3 and V is TRBV7-2; 8 bases align to TRBD1. In germline, CDR1 is SGHTA, CDR2 FQGNSA. V was pared by 5 bases and J by 0 bases, with 3 bases of the junction left unmatched. CDR3 size: 15 residues. CDR3 sequence: CASSQGAVSGNTIYF. Here the CDR3 DNA reads TGTGCCAGCAGCCAGGGGGCCGTCTCTGGAAACACCATATATTTT. Together with reference TRBV7-2 and TRBJ1-3, the CDR3 gives the full variable domain: GAGVSQSPSNKVTEKGKDVELRCDPISGHTALYWYRQSLGQGLEFLIYFQGNSAPDKSGLPSDRFSAERTGGSVSTLTIQRTQQEDSAVYLCASSQGAVSGNTIYFGEGSWLTVV.

This clone was seen a single time. The V and J genes are TRBV5-1 and TRBJ2-2, with 10 bases that match TRBD1. Per the germline V gene, CDR1 is SGHRS and CDR2 is YFSETQ. CDR3 length: 15 amino acids. After removal of 4 bases from V and 4 bases from J, the junction contained 4 bases not matched to a gene. This CDR3 is CASSVGQGITGELFF. DNA for the CDR3: TGCGCCAGCAGCGTGGGACAGGGGATCACCGGGGAGCTGTTTTTT.

The chain is built from TRBV11-3 and TRBJ2-7; TRBD1 matches at 7 bases. The CDR3 spans 15 residues. The germline gives CDR1 SGHNT, CDR2 YENEEA. The J segment lost 2 bases and the V segment lost 3 bases, leaving 7 bases of the junction unmatched. This CDR3 is CASSFHLQGTYEQYF. The CDR3 DNA follows: TGTGCCAGCAGCTTTCACTTACAGGGGACCTACGAGCAGTACTTC.

CDR3 nucleotide sequence: TGTGCCTGGAATCGGGGACAGCGGGGGTCACCCCTCCACTTT. This translates into CAWNRGQRGSPLHF. The rearrangement uses TRBV30 and TRBJ1-6, with 7 bases fitting TRBD1. The CDR3 runs to 14 residues. CDR1 and CDR2 from the germline V gene are GTSNPN and SVGIG (reference sequence). The V gene end was trimmed by 4 bases and the J gene end by 10 bases; junction bases not matched to a gene: 10.

This clone appeared a few times. The rearrangement links TRBV7-6 to TRBJ1-1; 9 nucleotides align to TRBD1. Germline CDR1 is SGHVS and CDR2 is FNYEAQ. J gave up 3 bases and V 7 bases, and 12 bases lay outside the gene matches. The CDR3 is 16 residues long. The CDR3 spells CASKPQTGGMDTEAFF. CDR3 sequence (DNA): TGTGCCAGCAAACCCCAAACAGGGGGCATGGACACTGAAGCTTTCTTT.

In this sample, this clone turned up many times. V usage is TRBV28 and J usage is TRBJ2-1, with 9 bases aligning to TRBD1. Trimming took 4 bases from V and 6 from J; bases not matched to a gene: 7. The CDR3 totals 15 residues. Per germline, CDR1 MDHEN and CDR2 SYDVKM. CDR3 sequence: CASSSGDREINEQFF. CDR3 DNA sequence: TGTGCCAGCAGTTCGGGGGACAGGGAGATCAATGAGCAGTTCTTC.

The V call is TRBV24-1, the J call TRBJ1-2; 9 bases are a match to TRBD1. This CDR3 has 13 amino acids. Germline loops: CDR1 KGHDR, CDR2 SFDVKD. J was trimmed by 7 bases and V by 7 bases; bases with no gene match: 6. CDR3 in DNA: TGTGCCACCAGCGGGACAGGGTCGATTGGCTACACCTTC. It yields the protein CATSGTGSIGYTF.

This clone has just one count. V usage is TRBV6-4 and J usage is TRBJ1-1, with D maybe TRBD1 (5 bases). CDR1 MRHNA and CDR2 SNTAGT come from the germline V gene. CDR3 length equals 15 residues. V was shortened by 4 bases and J by 4 bases, with 16 bases between the two germline ends. The CDR3 is CASSVEDTPGTEAFF. CDR3 sequence (DNA): TGTGCCAGCAGTGTCGAGGACACCCCTGGCACTGAAGCTTTCTTT.

This chain joins TRBV7-8 and TRBJ2-1; 8 positions agree with TRBD2. The CDR3 spans 18 residues. CDR1 and CDR2 from the germline V gene are SGHVS and FQNEAQ. V shed 8 bases, J shed 2 bases, and the junction held 17 bases outside the gene matches. CDR3 nucleotide sequence: TGTGCCAGCCGCCCAAAGGCGGGACCCGGGGGGGCCTACAATGAGCAGTTCTTC. Amino acid sequence: CASRPKAGPGGAYNEQFF.

The gene calls are TRBV4-2 and TRBJ2-7; D gene ambiguous. Germline CDR1 LGHNA, CDR2 YNFKEQ. Between the trimmed V and J ends, which lost 3 bases and 2 bases, there was a span of 14 bases. The CDR3 length is 15 residues. CDR3 protein: CASSHEMSSAYEQYF. The CDR3 DNA sequence: TGTGCCAGCAGCCATGAGATGTCCTCGGCCTACGAGCAGTACTTC.

The chain has TRBV6-5 and TRBJ1-1; D unresolved. The length of the CDR3 is 14 residues. Germline CDR1 and CDR2: MNHEY and SVGAGI. V dropped 10 bases and J dropped 8 bases, with 23 bases sitting between them. The CDR3 is CATLSGRSGREAFF. The CDR3, as DNA: TGTGCCACCCTCAGCGGGCGATCGGGTCGAGAAGCTTTCTTT.

This chain's CDR3 is CASSLPLGQGSSGNTIYF. CDR3 in DNA: TGTGCCAGCAGCTTACCTCTAGGGCAGGGTTCCTCTGGAAACACCATATATTTT. The gene calls are TRBV7-6 and TRBJ1-3; TRBD1 is a possible D gene (5 bases). This CDR3 comprises 18 residues. Trimming took 2 bases from V and 0 from J, leaving 17 bases between them. Looked up from germline, CDR1 is SGHVS and CDR2 is FNYEAQ. Combining the CDR3 with reference TRBV7-6 and TRBJ1-3 gives the whole variable domain GAGVSQSPRYKVTKRGQDVALRCDPISGHVSLYWYRQALGQGPEFLTYFNYEAQQDKSGLPNDRFSAERPEGSISTLTIQRTEQRDSAMYRCASSLPLGQGSSGNTIYFGEGSWLTVV.

The gene calls are TRBV5-6 and TRBJ1-2, with no clear D. The CDR3 loop spans 12 amino acids. Germline CDR1 SGHDT, CDR2 YYEEEE. Trimming shortened V by 0 bases and J by 14 bases, and 14 bases separated the two germline ends. The CDR3, as DNA: TGTGCCAGCAGCTTGGCGTCCAGGCCTCGGACCTTC. It specifies CASSLASRPRTF.

The rearrangement links TRBV2 to TRBJ1-6, with TRBD1 identical over 8 bases. Germline CDR1 reads SNHLY; CDR2 reads FYNNEI. V lost 4 bases, J lost 7 bases, and 6 bases stayed unmatched. The CDR3 extends over 15 amino acids. The CDR3 sequence: CASSAGQGKNSPLHF. CDR3 nucleotides: TGTGCCAGCAGTGCTGGACAGGGTAAAAATTCACCCCTCCACTTT.

V is TRBV7-6 and J is TRBJ2-5, with 11 nucleotides matching TRBD2. In germline, CDR1 is SGHVS, CDR2 FNYEAQ. V lost 5 bases and J lost 4; bases outside the gene matches: 6. This CDR3 region has 15 residues. CDR3 loop: CASSPLAGGRETQYF. CDR3 sequence (DNA): TGTGCCAGCAGCCCCTTAGCGGGGGGGCGAGAGACCCAGTACTTC.

The V and J genes are TRBV7-2 and TRBJ2-7, with 8 bases fitting TRBD1. J gave up 5 bases and V 6 bases, and 12 bases lay outside the gene matches. In germline, CDR1 is SGHTA, CDR2 FQGNSA. This CDR3 comprises 15 residues. CDR3 sequence: CASSQKSGGGNEQYF. As DNA, the CDR3 is TGTGCCAGCAGTCAAAAGTCAGGGGGCGGGAACGAGCAGTACTTC.

The chain links TRBV9 to TRBJ2-5, with D possibly TRBD1 on 6 matching bases. CDR1 is SGDLS, CDR2 YYNGEE, per germline. V was trimmed by 6 bases and J by 0 bases, leaving 12 bases between them. This CDR3 has 14 amino acids. CDR3 in amino acids: CASTTGQHQETQYF. CDR3 bases: TGTGCCAGCACCACAGGACAGCACCAAGAGACCCAGTACTTC.

The chain joins TRBV6-4 to TRBJ2-1, with 7 bases lining up with TRBD2. J lost 11 bases, V lost 0 bases, and 13 bases had no gene match. In germline, CDR1 is MRHNA, CDR2 SNTAGT. The CDR3 consists of 16 residues. CDR3 DNA: TGTGCCAGCAGTGACTCGATTAGCGGGTCAGTCGGAAAGCAGTTCTTC. Its translation is CASSDSISGSVGKQFF.

The chain couples TRBV5-1 to TRBJ2-3; perhaps TRBD2 as D (6 bases). The CDR3 loop spans 14 amino acids. The germline V and J ends were trimmed by 4 bases and 0 bases, with 9 bases remaining between them. The germline CDR1 and CDR2 sequences are SGHRS and YFSETQ. The CDR3 sequence is CASSAGTSTDTQYF. CDR3 bases: TGCGCCAGCAGCGCAGGGACTAGCACAGATACGCAGTATTTT.

The V call is TRBV6-2 or TRBV6-3, the J call TRBJ1-1; TRBD1 is a possible D gene (5 bases). This CDR3 comprises 14 residues. CDR1 is MNHEY and CDR2 is SVGEGT in the germline V gene. The V end lost 4 bases, the J end lost 10 bases, and 19 bases lay between the germline ends. CDR3 sequence (DNA): TGTGCCAGCAGTTTAACCGTCAGGGCCCCGCGAGCTTTCTTT. Translated, it gives CASSLTVRAPRAFF.

The chain combines TRBV30 with TRBJ2-5; no reliable D call. V lost 3 bases and J 4 bases, leaving 12 bases between the germline ends. Per the germline V gene, CDR1 is GTSNPN and CDR2 is SVGIG (reference sequence). The CDR3 is 13 amino acids. In DNA form, the CDR3 reads TGTGCCTGGAGGCTATGGGCGCGAGAGACCCAGTACTTC. This codes for CAWRLWARETQYF.